The rows below give T cell receptor beta chains drawn from one sample of a study of monozygotic twins with cystic fibrosis. Profiled with immunoSEQ multiplex PCR; TCRdb holds only in-frame clones, not every one. The data contain tens of thousands of clones, over 75% of them singletons. Sample: blood. Receptor source: a girl aged 2 to 10 with cystic fibrosis. CDR3s include the opening cysteine and the closing phenylalanine or tryptophan. The order of the fields is D gene, clone size, V gene, J gene, CDR3 protein, CDR3 DNA. D genes are given only for firm matches. Clone size, where shown, is once, few, many, or a class for clones that have expanded.

D: -
size: -
V: TRBV6-6
J: TRBJ1-1
CDR3: CASPAPGNRVTEAFF
DNA: TGTGCCAGCCCGGCTCCGGGAAACAGAGTCACTGAAGCTTTCTTT

D: TRBD2
size: -
V: TRBV10-3
J: TRBJ2-3
CDR3: CAISTRSGVSTDTQYF
DNA: TGTGCCATCAGTACGAGGAGCGGGGTATCCACAGATACGCAGTATTTT

D: -
size: -
V: TRBV5-1
J: TRBJ2-2
CDR3: CAHREMADTGELFF
DNA: TGCGCCCACAGGGAAATGGCGGATACCGGGGAGCTGTTTTTT

D: -
size: few
V: TRBV10-3
J: TRBJ1-1
CDR3: CAISGSSFGRPAEAFF
DNA: TGTGCCATCAGTGGGTCCTCGTTCGGGAGGCCGGCTGAAGCTTTCTTT

D: TRBD2
size: -
V: TRBV4-2
J: TRBJ2-5
CDR3: CASSQDPLAGGQETQYF
DNA: TGTGCCAGCAGCCAAGATCCCCTAGCGGGGGGGCAAGAGACCCAGTACTTC

D: -
size: -
V: TRBV18
J: TRBJ2-7
CDR3: CASSSGATYEQYF
DNA: TGTGCCAGCTCTTCCGGCGCAACCTACGAGCAGTACTTC

D: -
size: -
V: TRBV2
J: TRBJ1-1
CDR3: CASTNTGLTEAFF
DNA: TGTGCCAGCACCAACACAGGGCTAACTGAAGCTTTCTTT

D: TRBD1
size: -
V: TRBV5-6
J: TRBJ2-7
CDR3: CASSVPRTGEYEQYF
DNA: TGTGCCAGCAGCGTTCCTAGGACAGGGGAGTACGAGCAGTACTTC

D: TRBD2
size: -
V: TRBV7-8
J: TRBJ2-7
CDR3: CASSVRAGTSGGPPYEQYF
DNA: TGTGCCAGCAGCGTAAGAGCCGGGACTAGCGGGGGCCCCCCCTACGAGCAGTACTTC

D: TRBD2
size: -
V: TRBV11-2
J: TRBJ2-7
CDR3: CASSSVSGTSIYEQYF
DNA: TGTGCCAGCAGCTCGGTATCCGGGACTAGCATTTACGAGCAGTACTTC

D: TRBD1
size: -
V: TRBV9
J: TRBJ2-5
CDR3: CASSVVDRAETQYF
DNA: TGTGCCAGCAGCGTAGTTGACAGGGCAGAGACCCAGTACTTC

D: -
size: -
V: TRBV6-5
J: TRBJ1-5
CDR3: CASRPRTVGLQPQHF
DNA: TGTGCCAGCAGGCCCAGGACAGTCGGTCTACAGCCCCAGCATTTT

D: -
size: -
V: TRBV30
J: TRBJ2-2
CDR3: CAWSVPGVGFTGELFF
DNA: TGTGCCTGGAGTGTACCGGGGGTGGGTTTCACCGGGGAGCTGTTTTTT

D: -
size: -
V: TRBV18
J: TRBJ2-6
CDR3: CASSPLQEISGANVLTF
DNA: TGTGCCAGCTCACCTCTACAGGAGATCTCTGGGGCCAACGTCCTGACTTTC

D: -
size: -
V: TRBV19
J: TRBJ2-7
CDR3: CASRYRLGSSYEQYF
DNA: TGTGCCAGTAGGTATCGGTTAGGGAGTTCCTACGAGCAGTACTTC

D: -
size: -
V: TRBV6-6
J: TRBJ1-2
CDR3: CASSYRSLGYTF
DNA: TGTGCCAGCAGTTACAGGAGTCTTGGCTACACCTTC

D: TRBD1
size: -
V: TRBV9
J: TRBJ2-3
CDR3: CASSRDRATDTQYF
DNA: TGTGCCAGCAGCCGGGACAGGGCCACAGATACGCAGTATTTT

D: -
size: -
V: TRBV20-1
J: TRBJ2-1
CDR3: CSARDPRGGFF
DNA: TGCAGTGCTAGAGACCCCAGGGGGGGGTTCTTC

D: -
size: -
V: TRBV7-2
J: TRBJ1-2
CDR3: CASSFLFPEGYTF
DNA: TGTGCCAGCAGCTTCCTTTTCCCGGAAGGCTACACCTTC

D: -
size: -
V: TRBV10-3
J: TRBJ2-7
CDR3: CAISPGPSYEQYF
DNA: TGTGCCATCAGCCCCGGTCCCTCCTACGAGCAGTACTTC

D: -
size: once
V: TRBV5-1
J: TRBJ2-5
CDR3: CASSLGGFQETQYF
DNA: TGCGCCAGCAGCTTGGGGGGGTTCCAAGAGACCCAGTACTTC

D: -
size: -
V: TRBV19
J: TRBJ1-5
CDR3: CASTPGGSYQPQHF
DNA: TGTGCCAGTACCCCGGGGGGGTCTTATCAGCCCCAGCATTTT

D: -
size: once
V: TRBV5-1
J: TRBJ1-1
CDR3: CASSFTRGDTEAFF
DNA: TGCGCCAGCAGCTTTACGCGGGGGGATACTGAAGCTTTCTTT

D: TRBD2
size: -
V: TRBV5-1
J: TRBJ2-3
CDR3: CASSLGVTSSDTQYF
DNA: TGCGCCAGCAGCTTGGGTGTGACTAGCTCAGATACGCAGTATTTT

D: -
size: -
V: TRBV4-1
J: TRBJ2-3
CDR3: CASSWRGDATDTQYF
DNA: TGCGCCAGCAGTTGGAGAGGGGATGCGACAGATACGCAGTATTTT

D: -
size: -
V: TRBV4-3
J: TRBJ2-4
CDR3: CASSQIATRDKNIQYF
DNA: TGCGCCAGCAGCCAAATCGCCACTAGGGACAAAAACATTCAGTACTTC

D: -
size: -
V: TRBV16
J: TRBJ2-7
CDR3: CASSSPGRASSYEQYF
DNA: TGTGCCAGCAGCTCTCCTGGCAGGGCTAGCTCCTACGAGCAGTACTTC

D: -
size: -
V: TRBV14
J: TRBJ1-4
CDR3: CASSLTGREKLFF
DNA: TGTGCCAGCAGCCTTACGGGCCGTGAAAAACTGTTTTTT

D: -
size: once
V: TRBV9
J: TRBJ1-6
CDR3: CASSGTGTPNSPLHF
DNA: TGTGCCAGCAGTGGTACCGGGACACCGAATTCACCCCTCCACTTT

D: TRBD1
size: -
V: TRBV29-1
J: TRBJ2-5
CDR3: CSVPAGGRQETQYF
DNA: TGCAGCGTCCCCGCAGGGGGCCGGCAAGAGACCCAGTACTTC